One sample yielded the 21 T cell receptor beta chains listed below, sequenced in a study of chemoradiotherapy in HPV16-positive cancers. Clones were sequenced by immunoSEQ multiplex PCR, and TCRdb holds only the in-frame ones, with some missing. The repertoire holds under 15,000 clones, with about 81% as singletons. The sample was acquired from a patient who underwent chemoradiotherapy. The source is a human donor with HPV-associated anogenital cancer.

V and J are TRBV7-8 and TRBJ2-5, with 7 bases lining up with TRBD1. The CDR3 sequence is 15 residues long. Germline trimming cut 6 bases from V and 5 bases from J; bases unmatched to any gene: 12. CDR1 is SGHVS, CDR2 FQNEAQ, per germline. The CDR3 region has the DNA TGTGCCAGCAGATGGGGGACAGTGGATGTGGAGACCCAGTACTTC. It yields the protein CASRWGTVDVETQYF. The whole variable domain, filled in from reference TRBV7-8 and TRBJ2-5, reads GAGVSQSPRYKVAKRGQDVALRCDPISGHVSLFWYQQALGQGPEFLTYFQNEAQLDKSGLPSDRFFAERPEGSVSTLKIQRTQQEDSAVYLCASRWGTVDVETQYFGPGTRLLVL.

This clone was observed a handful of times. The chain combines TRBV7-9 with TRBJ1-2, with 8 nucleotides matching TRBD1. This CDR3 region has 15 residues. Looked up from germline, CDR1 is SEHNR and CDR2 is FQNEAQ (reference sequence). Trimming cost V 5 bases and J 5 bases; bases outside gene matches: 10. The CDR3 DNA sequence: TGTGCCAGCAGCACCTCCGGGACAGGATTATATGGCTACACCTTC. Its translation is CASSTSGTGLYGYTF.

Note on this clone: This same CDR3 is encoded by further DNA sequences in the sample. As DNA, the CDR3 is TGCGCCAGCAGCCAAGAACCTCCGCCAGGGCGGTCCTACGAGCAGTACTTC. Protein product: CASSQEPPPGRSYEQYF. The V and J genes are TRBV4-1 and TRBJ2-7, with a possible D match to TRBD1 (5 bases). Germline CDR1 and CDR2: MGHRA and YSYEKL. The length of the CDR3 is 17 residues. V shed 0 bases and J shed 1 base, with 16 bases lying between them.

The rearrangement uses TRBV2 and TRBJ1-3; tentatively, D is TRBD1 (5 bases). The germline V gene encodes CDR1 SNHLY and CDR2 FYNNEI. V lost 7 bases and J lost 8, with 15 bases in between. CDR3 length: 13 residues. The CDR3, as DNA: TGTGCCAGCAACTCCAGGGTGACGCACACCATATATTTT. Encoded protein: CASNSRVTHTIYF.

This clone was seen a single time. This chain uses TRBV18 with TRBJ1-5; 7 bases line up with TRBD1. Looked up from germline, CDR1 is KGHSH and CDR2 is LQKENI. The CDR3 sequence is 14 residues long. Unmatched junction bases numbered 6, after V lost 3 bases and J lost 7 bases. This chain's CDR3 is CASSPVRQGQPQHF. In nucleotides, the CDR3 is TGTGCCAGCTCACCGGTCAGACAGGGACAGCCCCAGCATTTT.

The V and J genes are TRBV27 and TRBJ2-2, with TRBD1 identical over 8 bases. Germline assignment: CDR1 MNHEY and CDR2 SMNVEV (reference sequence). The CDR3 totals 15 residues. V was pared by 4 bases and J by 4 bases, with 5 bases of the junction left unmatched. The CDR3 DNA reads as TGTGCCAGCAGTTCGACAGGGGTCGGCACCGGGGAGCTGTTTTTT. Protein: CASSSTGVGTGELFF.

The genes are TRBV7-8 and TRBJ2-7, with TRBD2 identical over 7 bases. V shed 5 bases and J 2 bases; nucleotides not matched to a gene: 9. The CDR3 sequence is 15 residues long. Germline CDR1 and CDR2: SGHVS and FQNEAQ. This CDR3 is CASSTRASGTYEQYF. The CDR3 DNA sequence: TGTGCCAGCAGCACACGGGCTAGCGGTACCTACGAGCAGTACTTC.

This clone appeared a single time. V gene TRBV6-1 combines with J gene TRBJ2-3; maybe TRBD1 (5 bases). Trimming shortened V by 5 bases and J by 6 bases, and 18 bases separated the two germline ends. The CDR3 is 15 residues long. The germline CDR1 and CDR2 sequences are MNHNS and SASEGT. The CDR3 DNA is TGTGCCAGCAGTCGCTCGACAGCCTTCGGGGATACGCAGTATTTT. This translates into CASSRSTAFGDTQYF.

The DNA of the CDR3 is TGTGCCAGCTCACCACAAACAGGGGGAAAGACTGAAGCTTTCTTT. This gives the protein CASSPQTGGKTEAFF. V is TRBV18 and J is TRBJ1-1, with 8 nucleotides matching TRBD1. The CDR3 runs to 15 residues. The V segment lost 1 base and the J segment 5 bases; nucleotides outside the gene matches: 6. Germline V gives CDR1 KGHSH, CDR2 LQKENI.

The J gene is TRBJ2-1, the V gene TRBV7-3; D is ambiguous. The CDR3 is made up of 14 amino acids. Germline V gene lookup returns CDR1 SGHTA and CDR2 FQGTGA. Deletions cut 2 bases from V and 6 bases from J, with 11 bases between. The CDR3 region is CASSLSHVGNEQFF. The CDR3 bases are TGTGCCAGCAGCTTATCACACGTAGGCAATGAGCAGTTCTTC.

The V call is TRBV28, the J call TRBJ2-5, with TRBD2 matching 7 bases. Losses at the gene ends were 4 bases for V and 2 bases for J; bases not matched to a gene: 7. The length of the CDR3 is 15 residues. Germline loops: CDR1 MDHEN, CDR2 SYDVKM. CDR3 region: CASSSRTRGQETQYF. The CDR3 nucleotides read TGTGCCAGCAGTTCCCGGACTAGAGGACAAGAGACCCAGTACTTC.

The CDR3 region is CASSIDPAPRQETQYF. As DNA, the CDR3 is TGTGCCAGTAGTATAGACCCGGCACCGCGGCAAGAGACCCAGTACTTC. This rearrangement joins TRBV19 to TRBJ2-5, with D unresolved. The germline V gene has CDR1 LNHDA and CDR2 SQIVND (reference sequence). The CDR3 has 16 amino acids. V was pared by 0 bases and J by 2 bases, with 13 bases between.

The V call is TRBV4-3, the J call TRBJ2-3, with D perhaps matching TRBD2 (7 bases). V was trimmed by 0 bases and J by 3 bases, leaving 13 bases between them. The CDR3 loop spans 16 amino acids. The germline gives CDR1 LGHNA, CDR2 YSLEER. The CDR3 loop reads CASSQESGGITDTQYF. The CDR3 bases are TGCGCCAGCAGCCAAGAGTCGGGGGGCATAACAGATACGCAGTATTTT.

This chain links TRBV19 with TRBJ1-1; a weak D match, TRBD1 (6 bases). This CDR3 comprises 11 residues. Germline CDR1 and CDR2: LNHDA and SQIVND (reference sequence). The V end lost 8 bases, the J end lost 14 bases, and 18 bases lay between the germline ends. CDR3 coding DNA: TGTGCCAGTGTTTTAATTGACAGGTGGTTCTTT. Protein sequence: CASVLIDRWFF.

This clone was observed once. This sequence joins TRBV10-3 and TRBJ1-5; D call uncertain. Germline CDR1 is ENHRY and CDR2 is SYGVKD. Trimming took off 0 bases at V and 7 bases at J, with 7 bases between the two ends. This CDR3 is built from 13 residues. CDR3 nucleotide sequence: TGTGCCATCAGTGAGTCGCTAAGCCAGCCCCAGCATTTT. Translating it yields CAISESLSQPQHF.

CDR3 amino acids: CASAPRLDLDTQYF. The CDR3 coding sequence is TGTGCCAGCGCCCCCCGACTGGACCTGGATACGCAGTATTTT. The chain combines TRBV14 with TRBJ2-3, with D hard to call. V was pared by 8 bases and J by 6 bases, with 18 bases between. This CDR3 contains 14 residues. The germline V gene encodes CDR1 SGHDN and CDR2 FVKESK.

This sequence joins TRBV10-3 and TRBJ2-5; D not certain. Germline values: CDR1 ENHRY, CDR2 SYGVKD. The V and J ends lost 5 bases and 2 bases respectively, with 6 bases between them. The length of the CDR3 is 12 residues. Written as DNA, the CDR3 is TGTGCCATCAGTACAGAGCAAGAGACCCAGTACTTC. This gives the protein CAISTEQETQYF.

The rearrangement uses TRBV30 and TRBJ1-1; D gene ambiguous. Germline V gene lookup returns CDR1 GTSNPN and CDR2 SVGIG (reference sequence). Trimming took 1 base from V and 1 from J, leaving 7 bases between them. This CDR3 spans 13 amino acids. This CDR3 is CAWSELGNTEAFF. CDR3 DNA: TGTGCCTGGAGTGAACTAGGGAACACTGAAGCTTTCTTT.

J is TRBJ2-1 and V is TRBV7-9, with unresolved D. V was trimmed by 2 bases and J by 9 bases, leaving 8 bases between them. The CDR3 covers 12 residues. Germline-derived CDR1 and CDR2 are SEHNR and FQNEAQ (reference sequence). The CDR3 DNA is TGTGCCAGCAGCTTATATTCTGGTGAGCAGTTCTTC. This translates into CASSLYSGEQFF.

The J gene is TRBJ1-1, the V gene TRBV5-6; D remains unclear. Trimming pared 4 bases from V and 10 bases from J, leaving 17 bases between. Germline V lookup: CDR1 SGHDT, CDR2 YYEEEE. The length of the CDR3 is 13 residues. The CDR3 protein is CASSMAPGPGAFF. In nucleotides, the CDR3 is TGTGCCAGCAGCATGGCGCCAGGCCCAGGAGCTTTCTTT.

This clone was recorded a few times. V is TRBV30 and J is TRBJ1-2; 10 nucleotides align to TRBD1. V was clipped by 2 bases and J by 10 bases; unmatched bases: 7. The CDR3 is made up of 13 amino acids. Germline CDR1 reads GTSNPN; CDR2 reads SVGIG (reference sequence). CDR3 region: CAWSPRTGGVYTF. The DNA of the CDR3 is TGTGCCTGGAGTCCCCGGACAGGGGGGGTCTACACCTTC.